One and the same sample provided the 32 T cell receptor beta chains below, sequenced in a study of blood T cell repertoires in COVID-19. Repertoires were generated with immunoSEQ multiplex PCR, while TCRdb's copy carries only in-frame clones and drops some. The table shows 75,000 to 85,000 clones, with over 75% occurring only once. The sequencing sample was made of peripheral blood. The receptors were sampled from a human donor in a cohort sampled during active COVID-19.

The gene calls are TRBV29-1 and TRBJ1-6; D gene ambiguous. The CDR3 sequence is 13 residues long. Germline CDR1 and CDR2: SQVTM and ANQGSEA. The V gene lost 7 bases and the J gene lost 8 bases, with 15 bases spanning the gap. This CDR3 is CSASEDVYSPLHF. The CDR3 DNA is TGCAGCGCCTCCGAGGATGTGTATTCACCCCTCCACTTT.

The gene calls are TRBV19 and TRBJ2-1, with 10 nucleotides matching TRBD1. CDR1 is LNHDA and CDR2 is SQIVND in the germline V gene (reference sequence). The junction had 5 bases not matched to a gene; V was cut back by 6 bases and J by 3 bases. This CDR3 contains 15 residues. DNA of the CDR3: TGTGCCAGTAGGCGGGACAGGGGCGACTACAATGAGCAGTTCTTC. Translation gives CASRRDRGDYNEQFF.

This clone was counted a single time. The V gene is TRBV4-3, the J gene TRBJ2-3; D possibly corresponds to TRBD1 (5 bases). This CDR3 contains 16 residues. Trimming stripped 0 bases from V and 4 bases from J, with 14 bases between. CDR1 is LGHNA and CDR2 is YSLEER in the germline V gene. Written as DNA, the CDR3 is TGCGCCAGCAGCCAAGATAGGGGCCAGGGCGCAGATACGCAGTATTTT. This translates into CASSQDRGQGADTQYF.

J is TRBJ1-1 and V is TRBV9; D might be TRBD1 (6 bases). The CDR3 sequence is 15 residues long. V lost 0 bases to trimming and J lost 6 bases, with 15 bases between them. The germline V gene has CDR1 SGDLS and CDR2 YYNGEE. The CDR3 sequence: CASSVAGQPTSEAFF. In DNA, the CDR3 is TGTGCCAGCAGCGTAGCCGGACAGCCCACCTCTGAAGCTTTCTTT.

V usage is TRBV19 and J usage is TRBJ1-4; 10 bases line up with TRBD1. J lost 8 bases, V lost 4 bases, and 10 bases had no gene match. The CDR3 is 16 residues long. The germline V gene encodes CDR1 LNHDA and CDR2 SQIVND (reference sequence). The CDR3 here is CASSSPRDRGREKLFF. The CDR3, as DNA: TGTGCCAGTAGTAGCCCCCGGGACAGGGGTCGGGAAAAACTGTTTTTT.

The chain has TRBV5-1 and TRBJ2-5; 14 nucleotides align to TRBD2. Germline trimming cut 0 bases from V and 4 bases from J; bases unmatched to any gene: 5. Germline V lookup: CDR1 SGHRS, CDR2 YFSETQ. The CDR3 contains 17 residues. CDR3 DNA: TGCGCCAGCAGCTTGGTGTTAGGACTAGCGGGAGGAGAGACCCAGTACTTC. Encoded protein: CASSLVLGLAGGETQYF.

This clone was recorded only once. This sequence joins TRBV3-1 (or the pseudogene TRBV3-2) and TRBJ2-2; TRBD1 matches at 8 bases. Germline assignment: CDR1 LGHDT and CDR2 YNNKEL (reference sequence). This CDR3 comprises 17 residues. The junction had 14 bases not matched to a gene; V was cut back by 6 bases and J by 5 bases. CDR3 sequence (DNA): TGTGCCAGCAGACGACCCCAGGGGGCTAAGAGGACCGGGGAGCTGTTTTTT. This sequence encodes CASRRPQGAKRTGELFF.

DNA of the CDR3: TGTGCCAGCAGCGTGACTAGCACAGATACGCAGTATTTT. This gives the protein CASSVTSTDTQYF. The gene calls are TRBV9 and TRBJ2-3, with D unclear. This CDR3 comprises 13 residues. The V end was cut by 2 bases, the J end by 0 bases, with 4 bases between. Germline CDR1 is SGDLS and CDR2 is YYNGEE.

The V gene is TRBV6-5, the J gene TRBJ2-7; 11 bases align to TRBD1. CDR3 length: 16 amino acids. Germline CDR1 reads MNHEY; CDR2 reads SVGAGI. The trim removed 4 bases at V and 2 bases at J, leaving 7 bases unmatched. In DNA form, the CDR3 reads TGTGCCAGCAGTTCCCTCGGACAGGGGGCTCCCTACGAGCAGTACTTC. Protein: CASSSLGQGAPYEQYF.

The chain recombines TRBV25-1 with TRBJ1-4; 8 bases line up with TRBD1. V gave up 5 bases and J gave up 8 bases; unmatched junction bases: 7. Germline loops: CDR1 MGHDK, CDR2 SYGVNS. The CDR3 spans 14 residues. CDR3 region: CASSSGGAGEKLFF. DNA for the CDR3: TGTGCCAGCAGTTCAGGGGGCGCGGGGGAAAAACTGTTTTTT.

The J gene is TRBJ2-7, the V gene TRBV19, with 9 nucleotides matching TRBD2. The CDR3 spans 14 residues. V lost 6 bases to trimming and J lost 4 bases; unmatched junction nucleotides: 7. Germline CDR1 reads LNHDA; CDR2 reads SQIVND (reference sequence). CDR3 sequence: CASRNLAGSYEQYF. CDR3 DNA: TGTGCCAGTAGAAATCTAGCGGGGTCTTACGAGCAGTACTTC.

V gene TRBV7-9 combines with J gene TRBJ1-4; tentatively, D is TRBD1 (6 bases). Looked up from germline, CDR1 is SEHNR and CDR2 is FQNEAQ (reference sequence). V dropped 5 bases and J dropped 2 bases, with 12 bases sitting between them. The CDR3 is 15 amino acids. DNA for the CDR3: TGTGCCAGCAGCCGGTTACAGGGCACTAATGAAAAACTGTTTTTT. This gives the protein CASSRLQGTNEKLFF.

The CDR3 nucleotides read TGTGCCAGCAGCTCCCGCCGGACTAGCGGGAGGGCCGTTTACAATGAGCAGTTCTTC. It translates to CASSSRRTSGRAVYNEQFF. The V call is TRBV4-2, the J call TRBJ2-1; 15 bases agree with TRBD2. V dropped 5 bases and J dropped 4; count of bases not matched to a gene: 12. The length of the CDR3 is 19 residues. Germline CDR1 is LGHNA and CDR2 is YNFKEQ.

The chain uses TRBV15 and TRBJ1-1, with 7 bases aligning to TRBD1. The CDR3 loop spans 15 amino acids. Germline CDR1 and CDR2: LNHNV and YYDKDF (reference sequence). V was clipped by 1 base and J by 4 bases; unmatched bases: 6. CDR3 sequence (DNA): TGTGCCACCAGCAGAGCGGCAGGGGGGATCACTGAAGCTTTCTTT. Its translation is CATSRAAGGITEAFF.

V usage is TRBV9 and J usage is TRBJ1-3; weak D call: TRBD1 (6 bases). The germline V and J ends were trimmed by 4 bases and 0 bases, with 14 bases remaining between them. There are 16 residues in the CDR3. Germline CDR1 reads SGDLS; CDR2 reads YYNGEE. The CDR3 DNA reads TGTGCCAGCAGCCCTCCTGGACAGTTCTCTGGAAACACCATATATTTT. Amino acid sequence: CASSPPGQFSGNTIYF. The entire variable domain, with the rest obtained from reference TRBV9 and TRBJ1-3, is as follows: DSGVTQTPKHLITATGQRVTLRCSPRSGDLSVYWYQQSLDQGLQFLIQYYNGEERAKGNILERFSAQQFPDLHSELNLSSLELGDSALYFCASSPPGQFSGNTIYFGEGSWLTVV.

The chain links TRBV27 to TRBJ1-2; the match to TRBD1 covers 7 bases. Germline assignment: CDR1 MNHEY and CDR2 SMNVEV (reference sequence). This CDR3 spans 14 amino acids. Germline trimming cut 5 bases from V and 5 bases from J; bases unmatched to any gene: 8. CDR3 bases: TGTGCCAGCAGTCCGCAGGGGGTTGGTTATGGCTACACCTTC. Its translation is CASSPQGVGYGYTF.

Here the CDR3 reads CASSQDARGGQETQYF. The CDR3 region has the DNA TGCGCCAGCAGCCAAGATGCGCGGGGGGGCCAAGAGACCCAGTACTTC. The chain is built from TRBV4-3 and TRBJ2-5, with 9 nucleotides matching TRBD2. Germline V gene sequence: CDR1 LGHNA, CDR2 YSLEER. The CDR3 sequence is 16 residues long. V gave up 0 bases and J gave up 1 base; unmatched junction bases: 3.

The chain recombines TRBV11-3 with TRBJ2-5, with 8 bases fitting TRBD1. V lost 1 base to trimming and J lost 2 bases; unmatched junction nucleotides: 3. CDR3 length equals 15 residues. Germline assignment: CDR1 SGHNT and CDR2 YENEEA. CDR3 region: CASSLGQGAQETQYF. The CDR3 DNA is TGTGCCAGCAGCTTAGGGCAGGGGGCACAAGAGACCCAGTACTTC. The full variable domain, in which reference TRBV11-3 and TRBJ2-5 provide the parts outside the CDR3, is EAGVVQSPRYKIIEKKQPVAFWCNPISGHNTLYWYLQNLGQGPELLIRYENEEAVDDSQLPKDRFSAERLKGVDSTLKIQPAELGDSAVYLCASSLGQGAQETQYFGPGTRLLVL.

The chain employs TRBV7-2 and TRBJ1-1; no definite D call. CDR1 and CDR2 (germline): SGHTA, FQGNSA. V lost 3 bases and J 1 base, leaving 9 bases between the germline ends. The CDR3 length is 14 residues. Written as DNA, the CDR3 is TGTGCCAGCAGCTTCCCAGAAAAGAACACTGAAGCTTTCTTT. Translating it yields CASSFPEKNTEAFF.

The chain combines TRBV9 with TRBJ2-2; possible D gene TRBD2, 5 bases. V lost 6 bases and J 0 bases, leaving 12 bases between the germline ends. The CDR3 spans 15 residues. Germline V gives CDR1 SGDLS, CDR2 YYNGEE. The CDR3 nucleotides read TGTGCCAGCAACCCCGGGGTACCGAACACCGGGGAGCTGTTTTTT. Its translation: CASNPGVPNTGELFF.

There are a few counts of this clone. J is TRBJ1-3 and V is TRBV7-2; no clear D gene. Trimming pared 5 bases from V and 1 base from J, leaving 12 bases between. CDR3 length equals 15 residues. The V gene's germline CDR1 is SGHTA and CDR2 FQGNSA. As DNA, the CDR3 is TGTGCCAGCAGCCTCGACTTAGAATCTGGAAACACCATATATTTT. Its protein product is CASSLDLESGNTIYF. Together with reference TRBV7-2 and TRBJ1-3, the CDR3 gives the full variable domain: GAGVSQSPSNKVTEKGKDVELRCDPISGHTALYWYRQSLGQGLEFLIYFQGNSAPDKSGLPSDRFSAERTGGSVSTLTIQRTQQEDSAVYLCASSLDLESGNTIYFGEGSWLTVV.

This chain links TRBV19 with TRBJ1-3; tentatively, D is TRBD1 (5 bases). V was clipped by 5 bases and J by 0 bases, with 8 bases between them. Germline-derived CDR1 and CDR2 are LNHDA and SQIVND (reference sequence). The CDR3 sequence is 14 residues long. The CDR3 DNA sequence: TGTGCCAGTAGTGACAGAGACTCTGGAAACACCATATATTTT. This sequence encodes CASSDRDSGNTIYF.

The sample holds one count of this clone. The rearrangement links TRBV19 to TRBJ2-2; D is perhaps TRBD1 (6 bases). In germline, CDR1 is LNHDA, CDR2 SQIVND (reference sequence). CDR3 length equals 11 residues. V was trimmed by 5 bases and J by 13 bases, leaving 11 bases between them. The CDR3 region has the DNA TGTGCCAGTAGTCTACAGGGCGTGCTGTTTTTT. This gives the protein CASSLQGVLFF.

The V gene is TRBV7-9, the J gene TRBJ2-7, with unresolved D. The germline CDR1 and CDR2 sequences are SEHNR and FQNEAQ (reference sequence). The V and J ends lost 7 bases and 5 bases respectively, with 6 bases between them. The CDR3 is 10 residues long. The CDR3 DNA reads as TGTGCCAGCAACCTACACGAGCAGTACTTC. Its protein product is CASNLHEQYF.

CDR3 protein: CATSDLTSTDTQYF. Here the CDR3 DNA reads TGTGCCACCAGTGACTTAACTAGCACAGATACGCAGTATTTT. The chain couples TRBV24-1 to TRBJ2-3; no clear D. V was cut by 4 bases and J by 0 bases, with 7 bases left in between. CDR1 and CDR2 from the germline V gene are KGHDR and SFDVKD. The CDR3 extends over 14 amino acids.

The V call is TRBV7-3, the J call TRBJ1-1; D is unclear. The CDR3 contains 13 residues. The germline CDR1 and CDR2 sequences are SGHTA and FQGTGA. Trimming pared 2 bases from V and 5 bases from J, leaving 9 bases between. The CDR3 nucleotides read TGTGCCAGCAGCTTATCCCGGGGAACTGAAGCTTTCTTT. Encoded protein: CASSLSRGTEAFF.

The rearrangement joins TRBV27 to TRBJ2-7; a weak D match, TRBD1 (6 bases). V shed 4 bases and J shed 3 bases, with 19 bases lying between them. The CDR3 has 16 residues. CDR1 is MNHEY, CDR2 SMNVEV, per germline (reference sequence). The CDR3 loop is CASSSPSTGKNYEQYF. The CDR3, as DNA: TGTGCCAGCAGTTCCCCGTCGACAGGCAAAAACTACGAGCAGTACTTC.

The chain carries TRBV5-8 and TRBJ1-5, with D possibly TRBD1 on 6 matching bases. The CDR3 is 15 residues long. CDR1 and CDR2 from the germline V gene are SGHTS and YDEGEE. V lost 0 bases and J lost 3, with 10 bases in between. The CDR3 reads CASSLVGQHNQPQHF. The DNA for the CDR3 is TGTGCCAGCAGCTTGGTCGGACAGCACAATCAGCCCCAGCATTTT.

This chain joins TRBV28 and TRBJ1-2, with TRBD1 matching 11 bases. The CDR3 length is 15 residues. Per the germline V gene, CDR1 is MDHEN and CDR2 is SYDVKM. V was clipped by 4 bases and J by 2 bases; unmatched bases: 3. CDR3 nucleotide sequence: TGTGCCAGCAGTTCACGGACAGGGGGCAACTATGGCTACACCTTC. Amino acids: CASSSRTGGNYGYTF.

Details on this clone: Other DNA sequences in this specimen translate into the identical CDR3. The rearrangement links TRBV5-1 to TRBJ2-2, with 8 bases identical to TRBD1. Trimming removed 2 bases from V and 2 bases from J; junction bases left unmatched: 2. This CDR3 is built from 15 residues. The germline V gene has CDR1 SGHRS and CDR2 YFSETQ. CDR3 region: CASSLGQGNTGELFF. The CDR3 DNA sequence: TGCGCCAGCAGCTTAGGACAGGGAAACACCGGGGAGCTGTTTTTT.

The gene calls are TRBV7-9 and TRBJ1-2, with D maybe TRBD1 (5 bases). Trimming stripped 8 bases from V and 7 bases from J, with 26 bases between. Germline V gene sequence: CDR1 SEHNR, CDR2 FQNEAQ (reference sequence). This CDR3 has 16 amino acids. As DNA, the CDR3 is TGTGCCAGCGCTCCACGGTCACAGGTCCGAAGTTTTGGCTACACCTTC. Amino acid sequence: CASAPRSQVRSFGYTF.

This clone was seen just once. The gene calls are TRBV5-1 and TRBJ2-6; no firm D call. The CDR3 consists of 14 residues. With 5 bases removed from V and 1 base from J, the gap between germline ends came to 7 bases. Germline loops: CDR1 SGHRS, CDR2 YFSETQ. Written as DNA, the CDR3 is TGCGCCAGCAGGATACAGTCTGGGGCCAACGTCCTGACTTTC. Amino acids: CASRIQSGANVLTF.